This TCR beta chain was identified during a study of blood T cell repertoires in COVID-19. Across the study: COVID-19 samples collected from the United States, Italy and Spain covered acute and convalescent phases. The analysed material was cDNA or gDNA that came from T cells, B-cell-depleted T cells, or PBMCs.

The authors' processing: Amplification from reference gene primers served as the basis for estimated nucleated cell counts. Method: immunoSEQ multiplex PCR; TCRdb's copy keeps in-frame clones and lacks some. V, J and clone size were drawn from that table, and D and trimming were deduced from the DNA. The sample shows approximately 250,000 clones, approximately 86% of them seen only once. Patients from Seattle were sampled longitudinally, starting during active infection. The germline V gene encodes CDR1 SEHNR and CDR2 FQNEAQ (reference sequence). V lost 5 bases, J lost 4 bases, and 11 bases lay in between. The CDR3 length is 14 residues.

The sample comprised peripheral blood. The V call is TRBV7-9, the J call TRBJ1-4, with D possibly matching TRBD1 (6 bases). This receptor was identified in a woman aged 60-75 years with COVID-19, enrolled during active disease. CDR3 sequence: CASSPPDSNEKLFF. The CDR3 DNA reads TGTGCCAGCAGCCCACCGGACAGTAATGAAAAACTGTTTTTT.